This TCR beta chain was documented in a study of radiotherapy plus CTLA-4 blockade in lung cancer. As for the study in general: The study recorded objective responses in roughly 20% of patients and disease control in about 31%.

V lost 6 bases, J lost 6 bases, and 9 bases stayed unmatched. This CDR3 is 15 amino acids long. Germline lookup yields CDR1 MNHNY and CDR2 SVGAGI (reference sequence). To note about this clone: The antigen remains undetermined.

The protocol was immunoSEQ multiplex PCR, while the TCRdb copy is restricted to in-frame clones and leaves out a portion. The sample comprises 43,000 or so clones, almost 65% of which are singletons, and about 18% rests with the top ten. Study-level results: There was expansion of tumor-derived TCR clones in blood after radiotherapy plus ipilimumab.

Sequences were derived from peripheral blood, sampled from a patient treated with radiotherapy plus ipilimumab. This clonotype was obtained from a human donor with non-small cell lung cancer who had a partial response to radiotherapy plus ipilimumab. V usage is TRBV6-6 and J usage is TRBJ2-2; 8 nucleotides align to TRBD1. The CDR3 loop reads CASRQGGASPGELFF. The CDR3 DNA is TGTGCCAGCAGACAGGGGGGAGCGAGCCCCGGGGAGCTGTTTTTT.